This TCR beta chain was recovered during a study of blood T cell repertoires in COVID-19. J lost 1 base, V lost 8 bases, and 6 bases had no gene match. The CDR3 length is 14 residues. CDR1 is MNHEY and CDR2 is SVGAGI in the germline V gene. The method was immunoSEQ multiplex PCR; TCRdb's version includes in-frame clones alone and lacks a portion of them. The sample lists some 100,000 clones, around 82% occurring once. This receptor was identified in a woman between 50 and 59 years old with acute or convalescent COVID-19. The chain uses TRBV6-5 and TRBJ1-1; the match to TRBD1 covers 8 bases. What was sequenced was peripheral blood. CDR3 sequence (DNA): TGTGCCAGCCAGCGGGACAGGACGAACACTGAAGCTTTCTTT. Translated, it gives CASQRDRTNTEAFF.